A single sample is the source of the 13 T cell receptor beta chains below, sequenced in a study of shared clonotypes between healthy human individuals (TCRdb year 2020). The library was obtained by the immunoSEQ multiplex PCR assay. TCRdb retrieved this table from immuneACCESS and kept in-frame rearrangements only. Not all clones are present; in checked studies, unresolved V genes account for under half, and no reason is known for the remainder. Present in this sample are hundreds of thousands of clones, just over 95% of which were seen just once. Of the sample, about 0.22% falls within the top ten clones. CD8 naive samples consisted of CD45RO-negative cells that were positively selected for CCR7, yielding a CD45RA+CCR7+ population without TemRA cells. Sequencing was done on a sample of naive CD8+ T cells sorted from blood. The sample's cell subset or site label is to be understood as: CD45RA+CCR7+. The source of these receptors is a man between 25 and 39 years old in good health.

This clone was counted a single time. The V and J genes are TRBV7-2 and TRBJ2-1; no reliable D call. The CDR3 is 15 residues long. Germline V gene sequence: CDR1 SGHTA, CDR2 FQGNSA. V lost 2 bases to trimming and J lost 1 base, with 9 bases between them. This CDR3 reads CASSLYRNSYNEQFF. CDR3 bases: TGTGCCAGCAGCTTATATAGGAATTCCTACAATGAGCAGTTCTTC.

The rearrangement uses TRBV4-1 and TRBJ2-2, with TRBD1 matching over 9 bases. Looked up from germline, CDR1 is MGHRA and CDR2 is YSYEKL. The length of the CDR3 is 15 residues. The junction had 3 bases not matched to a gene; V was cut back by 2 bases and J by 5 bases. CDR3 bases: TGCGCCAGCAGCCAAACAGGGGGCCGAACCGGGGAGCTGTTTTTT. This sequence encodes CASSQTGGRTGELFF.

The CDR3 bases are TGCAGCGCAACAGGGTTAGACTATGGCTACACCTTC. It translates to CSATGLDYGYTF. This chain joins TRBV29-1 and TRBJ1-2, with D perhaps matching TRBD1 (6 bases). Per germline, CDR1 SQVTM and CDR2 ANQGSEA. The CDR3 has 12 residues. The germline V and J ends were trimmed by 7 bases and 3 bases, with 12 bases remaining between them.

The chain employs TRBV5-1 and TRBJ1-5; 10 positions agree with TRBD1. Germline values: CDR1 SGHRS, CDR2 YFSETQ. J gave up 7 bases and V 5 bases, and 9 bases lay outside the gene matches. CDR3 length equals 15 residues. This CDR3 is CASSPGTGEWQPQHF. CDR3 bases: TGCGCCAGCAGTCCCGGGACAGGGGAGTGGCAGCCCCAGCATTTT.

CDR3: CASSEATTYEQYF. The CDR3 DNA reads TGTGCCAGCAGTGAAGCGACCACCTACGAGCAGTACTTC. This chain links TRBV2 with TRBJ2-7, with D unresolved. CDR3 length: 13 residues. Per the germline V gene, CDR1 is SNHLY and CDR2 is FYNNEI. Trimming removed 0 bases from V and 2 bases from J, with 5 bases in between. Together with reference TRBV2 and TRBJ2-7, the CDR3 gives the full variable domain: EPEVTQTPSHQVTQMGQEVILRCVPISNHLYFYWYRQILGQKVEFLVSFYNNEISEKSEIFDDQFSVERPDGSNFTLKIRSTKLEDSAMYFCASSEATTYEQYFGPGTRLTVT.

This clone appeared once. This chain uses TRBV6-5 with TRBJ2-7; D is unresolved. The CDR3 sequence is 13 residues long. The V gene lost 8 bases and the J gene lost 6 bases, with 17 bases spanning the gap. Per germline, CDR1 MNHEY and CDR2 SVGAGI. The CDR3 spells CASGWAPGREQYF. CDR3 in DNA: TGTGCCAGCGGATGGGCCCCTGGGCGCGAGCAGTACTTC.

The chain couples TRBV7-9 to TRBJ2-1, with TRBD1 identical over 9 bases. V was pared by 5 bases and J by 6 bases, with 8 bases of the junction left unmatched. The CDR3 is 15 amino acids. CDR1 is SEHNR and CDR2 is FQNEAQ in the germline V gene (reference sequence). CDR3 nucleotide sequence: TGTGCCAGCAGCCAAGTGATGGACAGGGGCAATGAGCAGTTCTTC. Encoded protein: CASSQVMDRGNEQFF.

This clone came up once. The rearrangement links TRBV5-1 to TRBJ2-2; 9 bases map to TRBD1. The germline CDR1 and CDR2 sequences are SGHRS and YFSETQ. This CDR3 is built from 19 residues. The trim removed 0 bases at V and 7 bases at J, leaving 16 bases unmatched. The CDR3 region is CASSLERDRAAGWIGELFF. For the CDR3, the DNA is TGCGCCAGCAGCTTGGAGCGGGACAGGGCTGCAGGTTGGATCGGGGAGCTGTTTTTT.

The chain links TRBV7-9 to TRBJ2-7, with 8 bases matching TRBD2. V dropped 5 bases and J dropped 5; count of bases not matched to a gene: 5. Germline V gene data show CDR1 as SEHNR and CDR2 as FQNEAQ (reference sequence). The CDR3 has 13 amino acids. CDR3 sequence reads: CASSLSGSHEQYF. The DNA for the CDR3 is TGTGCCAGCAGCCTAAGCGGGAGCCACGAGCAGTACTTC. The full variable domain, in which reference TRBV7-9 and TRBJ2-7 provide the parts outside the CDR3, is DTGVSQNPRHKITKRGQNVTFRCDPISEHNRLYWYRQTLGQGPEFLTYFQNEAQLEKSRLLSDRFSAERPKGSFSTLEIQRTEQGDSAMYLCASSLSGSHEQYFGPGTRLTVT.

The V call is TRBV6-5, the J call TRBJ1-2; 7 positions match TRBD1. Germline V gives CDR1 MNHEY, CDR2 SVGAGI. The CDR3 length is 14 residues. V lost 4 bases, J lost 0 bases, and 2 bases stayed unmatched. The CDR3, as DNA: TGTGCCAGCAGTTTGGGGACAGCTAACTATGGCTACACCTTC. Translated, it gives CASSLGTANYGYTF.

The gene calls are TRBV5-1 and TRBJ2-3; D is ambiguous. Germline-derived CDR1 and CDR2 are SGHRS and YFSETQ. The CDR3 has 13 residues. Trimming removed 2 bases at V and 6 bases at J, with 10 bases between. CDR3 nucleotide sequence: TGCGCCAGCAGCTTCGGTAGCTCCGATACGCAGTATTTT. Protein product: CASSFGSSDTQYF.

The V call is TRBV7-6, the J call TRBJ2-3; D possibly matches TRBD1 or TRBD2 (5 bases each). V was trimmed by 5 bases and J by 2 bases, leaving 14 bases between them. The V gene's germline CDR1 is SGHVS and CDR2 FNYEAQ. This CDR3 contains 15 residues. The CDR3 nucleotides read TGTGCCAGCAGCGCACGCCGGGACCACACAGATACGCAGTATTTT. It is translated as CASSARRDHTDTQYF.

The chain recombines TRBV9 with TRBJ1-1; D not resolved. This CDR3 has 13 residues. V lost 5 bases and J lost 5, with 13 bases in between. Germline lookup yields CDR1 SGDLS and CDR2 YYNGEE. This chain's CDR3 is CASSPGGITEAFF. Written as DNA, the CDR3 is TGTGCCAGCAGTCCCGGTGGGATAACTGAAGCTTTCTTT.